The following is a T cell receptor beta chain sequence with its context. Which antigen it targets is not known. Nothing much larger sits one base from this clone, and base qualities are not available. These data are taken from a study of blood T cells in healthy people across ages (dated by TCRdb to 2015 to 2017). At the level of the whole study: In model experiments, roughly one uniquely barcoded TCR beta cDNA molecule per two T cells was captured by template switching. Age-related changes in TCR beta repertoire diversity were measured in the study by deep sequencing normalized with unique cDNA molecular identifiers. The donors were divided into four age groups: young (average roughly 17 years), middle-aged (around 37), aged (roughly 66) and long-lived (nearly 85). For two donors (one aged 18 to 30 and one aged 80 or older), the study analyzed two additional independent replicas of 1 million unique cDNA reads from the same blood draw.

At the junction V is shortened by 5 bases and J by 3 bases, with 21 bases in between. CDR1 and CDR2 (DFQATT, SNEGSKA) derive from the germline V gene (reference sequence). Including cysteine and phenylalanine, the CDR3 has 16 amino acids. Only the CDR3 DNA is retained, 48 bases long and in frame from the first base. The library was obtained by 5' RACE. Data came from an Illumina HiSeq 2500. The second PCR ran for roughly 7 to 12 cycles and used a J-beta primer mix along with a sample-barcoded 5' primer. A unique molecular identifier was introduced onto each TCR beta cDNA molecule by a template-switch 5' adaptor carrying 12 random nucleotides. Each sample yielded at least 2.5 million CDR3-containing paired-end reads. First-strand cDNA was synthesized from all RNA with the Mint cDNA synthesis kit, primed by a TRBC-specific oligonucleotide. Following uracil-DNA glycosylase treatment, a first 18-cycle PCR with universal primers M1SS and BC2_uni_R was performed on all cDNA. Per the authors' processing: For normalization, 1 million high-quality reads were randomly selected from each sample, with every read carrying a distinct molecular identifier. Reads with shared molecular identifiers were discarded instead of being binned into consensus sequences. MiTCR, run with a Q25 quality threshold and the strictest error-elimination algorithm, handled CDR3 identification, clonotype clustering and error correction. Lower-bound total TCR beta diversity was estimated with a nonparametric unseen species model using Euler transformation. TCRdb reworked the public reads: Q25 trimming with fastp, MiXCR clone assembly, productive beta chains retained. Rows with a matching CDR3 protein are joined into one entry that keeps the most common DNA and genes. These V and J calls derive from TCRdb rather than the authors' analysis. The table for this sample lists approximately 760,000 distinct CDR3 sequences; around 25% of them were counted only once. The ten largest account for under 10% of the sample.

The roughly 39 donors, aged about 6 to 95 years, were systemically healthy Caucasian individuals from Russia. Each donor gave about 9.7 milliliters of peripheral blood, drawn into EDTA-treated Vacutainer tubes. Ficoll-Paque density-gradient centrifugation was used to isolate PBMCs, with at least 6.5 million per sample. Trizol reagent was used to extract total RNA from PBMCs, with at least 6 micrograms per sample. The percentages of naive CD45RAhigh/CD27high T cells were determined by flow cytometry on a PBMC aliquot from every donor. Overall results and qualifications from the work: Compared with the aged group, the long-lived group had more naive CD4+ T cells, fewer expanded clones and increased TCR diversity, suggesting age selection. Observed TCR beta diversity per million T cells fell roughly linearly with age, and a significant reduction was already apparent by age around 40. Bulk unsorted PBMC profiling prevented conclusive comparison of naive and antigen-experienced compartments. Estimates of total diversity based on one million sequenced T cells were considered lower bounds and underestimates. There was a strong correlation between observed TCR beta diversity and the percentage of naive T cells measured by flow cytometry. Because the CMV infection status of the donors was unknown, age-related changes in expanded clonotypes may potentially have been confounded.

Separately, the same data were catalogued under a study of T cells of mothers and their children. As that second study puts it: The donors were nine systemically healthy Caucasian individuals, made up of three mothers and their six children. cDNA synthesis consumed the entire amount of extracted RNA, loaded at approximately 1.5 ug RNA in each 15 ul reaction. Sample barcodes and 2-4 random nucleotides were added via the M1S primer in the second PCR. More than 9 million TCR beta CDR3 reads were obtained from each mother, and 2.5 million to 3.5 million reads were obtained from each child. Thymic selection shapes the output of TCR recombination in a similar way in related and unrelated pairs, and inherited differences have a minor effect. Normalized repertoire overlap was always found to be slightly, but never significantly, higher in related mother-child pairs than in unrelated mother-child pairs. With a sensitivity of approximately 100 clones per million clonotypes, no persistent microchimeric T cell clones were detected. The study used deep NGS to compare TCR beta repertoires of mothers and children, seeking features distinguishing related mother-child pairs from unrelated individuals. On average, the children were about 10 +/- 4 years old, while the mothers were around 40 +/- 4 years old. After adapter ligation was performed with NEBNext reagents, the libraries were sequenced on an Illumina HiSeq 2000 with 100+100 nt paired-end reads. To avoid cross-contamination, the mother libraries and the child libraries were prepared a month apart and sequenced in separate runs. For each donor, between about 450,000 and 2,300,000 distinct TCR beta clonotypes were identified. Naive TCR beta clonotypes were estimated from low-frequency clonotypes matched to each donor's FACS-determined naive share, without sorting.

This receptor was identified in a boy aged 5 to 17 in good health. In this chain, TRBV20-1 is recombined with TRBJ2-3, and perhaps TRBD2 as D gene, on 7 matching bases. Sequencing input: blood. CDR3 region: CSAQTSGGQLTDTQYF. The nucleotide sequence reads as follows: TGCAGTGCTCAGACGTCCGGGGGGCAACTAACAGATACGCAGTATTTT.